This T cell receptor beta chain was found in a study of shared clonotypes between healthy human individuals. The CDR3 has 15 residues. Germline-derived CDR1 and CDR2 are MDHEN and SYDVKM. Trimming pared 10 bases from V and 1 base from J, leaving 19 bases between. The authors distributed each subset's genomic DNA evenly over several immunoSEQ plates. Profiled with immunoSEQ multiplex PCR; TCRdb holds only in-frame clones, not every one. The table lists hundreds of thousands of clones, about 76% of them singletons. What was sequenced was PBMCs. The clonotype originates from a woman between 40 and 50 years old in good health. Some clones in this sample may be carry-over from other donors' samples. The chain carries TRBV28 and TRBJ1-2; D remains unclear. Written as DNA, the CDR3 is TGTGCCACCTCGGAGCTGAGGGCGAATAACTATGGCTACACCTTC. This gives the protein CATSELRANNYGYTF.